Detailed here is one T cell receptor beta chain. Its antigen is as yet unknown. The data stem from a study of type 1 and type 2 diabetes patients. Across the study: Samples came from type 1 diabetic, type 2 diabetic or nondiabetic people, recruited in China. CD4+ or CD8+ T cells were positively selected from PBMCs with microbeads. The whole study generated approximately 19 million paired-end reads.

PCR was run on genomic DNA. Amplification of the beta chain CDR3 used 30 forward and 13 reverse multiplex primers. TCRdb passed the multiplex PCR reads through MiXCR, listing each CDR3 protein once. The sample consists of 270,000 or so distinct CDR3 sequences, roughly 44% of them appearing once. Points from the study as a whole: Between type 2 diabetes and control samples, V and J usage averaged around 0.97 correlation.

Germline V gene lookup returns CDR1 LNHDA and CDR2 SQIVND (reference sequence). Deletions cut 0 bases from V and 5 bases from J, with 6 bases between. This CDR3 region has 13 residues. The rearrangement joins TRBV19 to TRBJ2-3, with unresolved D. The origin of this receptor is a man aged 18 to 35 with type 2 diabetes. Sequencing input: peripheral blood mononuclear cells (PBMCs). This CDR3 reads CASSIEQQDTQYF. CDR3 DNA sequence: TGTGCCAGTAGTATAGAGCAGCAAGATACGCAGTATTTT.